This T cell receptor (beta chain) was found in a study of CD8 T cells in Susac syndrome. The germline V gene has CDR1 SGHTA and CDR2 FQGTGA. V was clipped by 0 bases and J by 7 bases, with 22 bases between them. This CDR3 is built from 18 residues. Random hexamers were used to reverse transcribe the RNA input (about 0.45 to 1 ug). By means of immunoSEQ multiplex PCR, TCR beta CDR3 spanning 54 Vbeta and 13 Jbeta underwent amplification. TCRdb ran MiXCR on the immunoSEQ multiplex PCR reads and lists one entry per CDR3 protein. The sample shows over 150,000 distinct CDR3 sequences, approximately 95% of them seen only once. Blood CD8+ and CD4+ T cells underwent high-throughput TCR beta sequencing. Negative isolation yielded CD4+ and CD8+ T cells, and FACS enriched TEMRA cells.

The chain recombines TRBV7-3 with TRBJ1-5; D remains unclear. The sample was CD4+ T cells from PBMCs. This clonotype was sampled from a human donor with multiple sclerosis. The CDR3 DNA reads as TGTGCCAGCAGCTTAACCCTCTCGGACCCGTCACGTTGGCAGCCCCAGCATTTT. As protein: CASSLTLSDPSRWQPQHF.